The rows below give T cell receptor beta chains drawn from one sample of a study of control samples from healthy donors and cancer patients. The table came from immunoSEQ multiplex PCR; TCRdb's copy has only in-frame clones and leaves some out. The table lists 170,000 or so clones, approximately 92% of them singletons. The material sequenced was blood. The receptors stem from a man aged 18-30 years in good health. CDR3s include the opening cysteine and the closing phenylalanine or tryptophan. D genes are given only for firm matches. Clone size, where shown, is once, few, many, or a class for clones that have expanded.

d_call: TRBD1
clone_size: NA
cdr3_length: 15
v_call: TRBV5-4
j_call: TRBJ2-2
cdr3_aa: CASSLRTGGNRELFF
cdr3_nt: TGTGCCAGCAGCTTACGGACAGGGGGGAACCGGGAGCTGTTTTTT

d_call: NA
clone_size: NA
cdr3_length: 15
v_call: TRBV5-1
j_call: TRBJ1-5
cdr3_aa: CASSLGQFSNQPQHF
cdr3_nt: TGCGCCAGCAGCTTAGGGCAGTTTAGCAATCAGCCCCAGCATTTT

d_call: TRBD2
clone_size: NA
cdr3_length: 19
v_call: TRBV3-1/TRBV3-2
j_call: TRBJ2-7
cdr3_aa: CASSQDRLAGALVVEEQYF
cdr3_nt: TGTGCCAGCAGCCAAGATAGACTAGCGGGGGCCCTAGTCGTGGAGGAGCAGTACTTC

d_call: NA
clone_size: NA
cdr3_length: 15
v_call: TRBV6-5
j_call: TRBJ1-4
cdr3_aa: CASSHGGGTNEKLFF
cdr3_nt: TGTGCCAGCAGCCACGGGGGTGGAACTAATGAAAAACTGTTTTTT

d_call: NA
clone_size: few
cdr3_length: 13
v_call: TRBV30
j_call: TRBJ1-5
cdr3_aa: CAWSGAGNQPQHF
cdr3_nt: TGTGCCTGGAGCGGGGCAGGCAATCAGCCCCAGCATTTT

d_call: NA
clone_size: NA
cdr3_length: 12
v_call: TRBV6-6
j_call: TRBJ2-1
cdr3_aa: CASSPSIDEQFF
cdr3_nt: TGTGCCAGCAGTCCTAGCATCGATGAGCAGTTCTTC

d_call: NA
clone_size: NA
cdr3_length: 15
v_call: TRBV3-1/TRBV3-2
j_call: TRBJ1-5
cdr3_aa: CASSQAQQAGQPQHF
cdr3_nt: TGTGCCAGCAGCCAAGCCCAACAGGCTGGTCAGCCCCAGCATTTT

d_call: TRBD1
clone_size: NA
cdr3_length: 16
v_call: TRBV2
j_call: TRBJ1-2
cdr3_aa: CASREPSTGGLYGYTF
cdr3_nt: TGTGCCAGCAGGGAACCGTCGACAGGGGGCCTCTATGGCTACACCTTC

d_call: NA
clone_size: NA
cdr3_length: 11
v_call: TRBV29-1
j_call: TRBJ1-2
cdr3_aa: CSASNRDGYTF
cdr3_nt: TGCAGCGCATCCAACAGGGACGGCTACACCTTC

d_call: TRBD1
clone_size: NA
cdr3_length: 11
v_call: TRBV2
j_call: TRBJ1-6
cdr3_aa: CASKGQSPLHF
cdr3_nt: TGTGCCAGCAAGGGACAGTCACCCCTCCACTTT

d_call: NA
clone_size: NA
cdr3_length: 13
v_call: TRBV6-5
j_call: TRBJ1-1
cdr3_aa: CASNGIWAAEAFF
cdr3_nt: TGTGCCAGCAACGGGATCTGGGCGGCTGAAGCTTTCTTT

d_call: NA
clone_size: NA
cdr3_length: 12
v_call: TRBV6-1
j_call: TRBJ2-5
cdr3_aa: CASSEAIRTQYF
cdr3_nt: TGTGCCAGCAGTGAAGCAATCCGGACCCAGTACTTC

d_call: NA
clone_size: NA
cdr3_length: 15
v_call: TRBV3-1/TRBV3-2
j_call: TRBJ1-1
cdr3_aa: CASSQPGQMNTEAFF
cdr3_nt: TGTGCCAGCAGCCAACCAGGACAGATGAACACTGAAGCTTTCTTT

d_call: NA
clone_size: NA
cdr3_length: 14
v_call: TRBV6-5
j_call: TRBJ2-3
cdr3_aa: CASRVEGSTDTQYF
cdr3_nt: TGTGCCAGCAGAGTCGAGGGGAGCACAGATACGCAGTATTTT

d_call: TRBD1
clone_size: NA
cdr3_length: 17
v_call: TRBV5-4
j_call: TRBJ1-2
cdr3_aa: CASSLPGQGLKNYGYTF
cdr3_nt: TGTGCCAGCAGCTTGCCGGGACAGGGACTTAAGAACTATGGCTACACCTTC

d_call: TRBD2
clone_size: NA
cdr3_length: 16
v_call: TRBV18
j_call: TRBJ2-1
cdr3_aa: CASSPPAGGLDNEQFF
cdr3_nt: TGTGCCAGCTCACCACCCGCGGGGGGCCTAGACAATGAGCAGTTCTTC

d_call: TRBD1
clone_size: NA
cdr3_length: 15
v_call: TRBV19
j_call: TRBJ1-5
cdr3_aa: CASTPTGGPGQPQHF
cdr3_nt: TGTGCCAGTACCCCGACAGGGGGTCCGGGTCAGCCCCAGCATTTT

d_call: NA
clone_size: NA
cdr3_length: 15
v_call: TRBV5-1
j_call: TRBJ2-1
cdr3_aa: CASSLVQGPGNEQFF
cdr3_nt: TGCGCCAGCAGCTTGGTCCAGGGCCCGGGCAATGAGCAGTTCTTC

d_call: NA
clone_size: NA
cdr3_length: 17
v_call: TRBV3-1/TRBV3-2
j_call: TRBJ2-7
cdr3_aa: CASSQSLNSGRSYEQYF
cdr3_nt: TGTGCCAGCAGCCAATCACTAAACTCCGGCCGCTCCTACGAGCAGTACTTC

d_call: NA
clone_size: once
cdr3_length: 16
v_call: TRBV15
j_call: TRBJ2-4
cdr3_aa: CATSSAGRGRTNIQYF
cdr3_nt: TGTGCCACCAGCAGTGCGGGACGGGGGCGCACAAACATTCAGTACTTC

d_call: NA
clone_size: NA
cdr3_length: 14
v_call: TRBV3-1/TRBV3-2
j_call: TRBJ1-1
cdr3_aa: CASSQFLVGSEAFF
cdr3_nt: TGTGCCAGCAGCCAATTTCTTGTAGGGTCTGAAGCTTTCTTT

d_call: NA
clone_size: NA
cdr3_length: 11
v_call: TRBV3-1/TRBV3-2
j_call: TRBJ1-2
cdr3_aa: CASSQSADYTF
cdr3_nt: TGTGCCAGCAGCCAATCGGCAGACTACACCTTC

d_call: NA
clone_size: NA
cdr3_length: 11
v_call: TRBV7-2
j_call: TRBJ2-7
cdr3_aa: CASSLKYEQYF
cdr3_nt: TGTGCCAGCAGCCTGAAGTACGAGCAGTACTTC

d_call: NA
clone_size: NA
cdr3_length: 16
v_call: TRBV11-2
j_call: TRBJ2-7
cdr3_aa: CASSLSMSHRIYEQYF
cdr3_nt: TGTGCCAGCAGCTTAAGTATGTCCCACAGAATCTACGAGCAGTACTTC

d_call: TRBD1
clone_size: NA
cdr3_length: 15
v_call: TRBV9
j_call: TRBJ1-2
cdr3_aa: CASSVDRGGSYGYTF
cdr3_nt: TGTGCCAGCAGCGTGGACAGGGGGGGGTCCTATGGCTACACCTTC

d_call: NA
clone_size: NA
cdr3_length: 15
v_call: TRBV25-1
j_call: TRBJ2-2
cdr3_aa: CASSEGPFPTGELFF
cdr3_nt: TGTGCCAGCAGTGAAGGCCCTTTCCCTACCGGGGAGCTGTTTTTT

d_call: TRBD2
clone_size: NA
cdr3_length: 15
v_call: TRBV6-2/TRBV6-3
j_call: TRBJ2-1
cdr3_aa: CASSLTSGGAGEQFF
cdr3_nt: TGTGCCAGCAGTCTGACTAGCGGGGGGGCAGGTGAGCAGTTCTTC

d_call: TRBD1
clone_size: NA
cdr3_length: 14
v_call: TRBV10-3
j_call: TRBJ2-2
cdr3_aa: CAIRGQGGTGELFF
cdr3_nt: TGTGCCATCAGGGGACAGGGCGGCACCGGGGAGCTGTTTTTT

d_call: NA
clone_size: NA
cdr3_length: 15
v_call: TRBV24-1
j_call: TRBJ2-1
cdr3_aa: CATSDPGGPDNEQFF
cdr3_nt: TGTGCCACCAGTGATCCTGGGGGGCCTGACAATGAGCAGTTCTTC

d_call: NA
clone_size: NA
cdr3_length: 15
v_call: TRBV19
j_call: TRBJ1-6
cdr3_aa: CASSIRAGADSPLHF
cdr3_nt: TGTGCCAGTAGTATTAGGGCAGGGGCTGATTCACCCCTCCACTTT

d_call: NA
clone_size: NA
cdr3_length: 13
v_call: TRBV13
j_call: TRBJ1-1
cdr3_aa: CASSLAVNTEAFF
cdr3_nt: TGTGCCAGCAGCTTAGCTGTGAACACTGAAGCTTTCTTT

d_call: TRBD1
clone_size: NA
cdr3_length: 15
v_call: TRBV3-1/TRBV3-2
j_call: TRBJ1-2
cdr3_aa: CASSDPGQGYYGYTF
cdr3_nt: TGTGCCAGCAGCGACCCGGGACAGGGATACTATGGCTACACCTTC

d_call: NA
clone_size: NA
cdr3_length: 12
v_call: TRBV18
j_call: TRBJ2-1
cdr3_aa: CASSLGVDEQFF
cdr3_nt: TGTGCCAGCTCACTGGGTGTCGATGAGCAGTTCTTC

d_call: NA
clone_size: few
cdr3_length: 12
v_call: TRBV6-5
j_call: TRBJ1-5
cdr3_aa: CASSPGAGPQHF
cdr3_nt: TGTGCCAGCAGCCCAGGCGCTGGGCCCCAGCATTTT

d_call: TRBD1
clone_size: once
cdr3_length: 14
v_call: TRBV28
j_call: TRBJ1-4
cdr3_aa: CASNVQGVGEKLFF
cdr3_nt: TGTGCCAGCAACGTACAGGGGGTTGGTGAAAAACTGTTTTTT

d_call: TRBD1
clone_size: NA
cdr3_length: 14
v_call: TRBV30
j_call: TRBJ1-5
cdr3_aa: CAWSSDREDQPQHF
cdr3_nt: TGTGCCTGGAGTTCGGACAGGGAGGATCAGCCCCAGCATTTT

d_call: NA
clone_size: once
cdr3_length: 14
v_call: TRBV6-1
j_call: TRBJ1-5
cdr3_aa: CASSEAVRNQPQHF
cdr3_nt: TGTGCCAGCAGTGAAGCAGTCCGCAATCAGCCCCAGCATTTT

d_call: TRBD1
clone_size: NA
cdr3_length: 13
v_call: TRBV27
j_call: TRBJ1-2
cdr3_aa: CASSPSGTVLYTF
cdr3_nt: TGTGCCAGCAGTCCCTCCGGGACAGTCCTCTACACCTTC

d_call: NA
clone_size: NA
cdr3_length: 15
v_call: TRBV6-6
j_call: TRBJ1-2
cdr3_aa: CASSLRDTVLYGYTF
cdr3_nt: TGTGCCAGCAGCCTCCGGGACACTGTCCTCTATGGCTACACCTTC

d_call: TRBD2
clone_size: NA
cdr3_length: 15
v_call: TRBV5-3
j_call: TRBJ2-7
cdr3_aa: CARRVAGKTQYEQYF
cdr3_nt: TGTGCCAGAAGGGTAGCGGGAAAGACCCAATACGAGCAGTACTTC

d_call: TRBD2
clone_size: NA
cdr3_length: 17
v_call: TRBV18
j_call: TRBJ2-7
cdr3_aa: CASSYEKRTSGLYEQYF
cdr3_nt: TGTGCCAGCTCGTACGAAAAAAGGACTAGCGGACTCTACGAGCAGTACTTC

d_call: TRBD1
clone_size: NA
cdr3_length: 16
v_call: TRBV6-4
j_call: TRBJ1-5
cdr3_aa: CASARELGQDNQPQHF
cdr3_nt: TGTGCCAGCGCGCGGGAACTCGGACAGGACAATCAGCCCCAGCATTTT

d_call: NA
clone_size: few
cdr3_length: 14
v_call: TRBV19
j_call: TRBJ1-1
cdr3_aa: CASSIDRGTTEAFF
cdr3_nt: TGTGCCAGTAGTATAGATAGGGGTACCACTGAAGCTTTCTTT

d_call: NA
clone_size: NA
cdr3_length: 13
v_call: TRBV28
j_call: TRBJ1-2
cdr3_aa: CASSLSFSDGYTF
cdr3_nt: TGTGCCAGCAGTTTGAGTTTTTCGGATGGCTACACCTTC

d_call: NA
clone_size: NA
cdr3_length: 14
v_call: TRBV2
j_call: TRBJ1-2
cdr3_aa: CASSAGTINYGYTF
cdr3_nt: TGTGCCAGCAGTGCCGGGACAATTAACTATGGCTACACCTTC